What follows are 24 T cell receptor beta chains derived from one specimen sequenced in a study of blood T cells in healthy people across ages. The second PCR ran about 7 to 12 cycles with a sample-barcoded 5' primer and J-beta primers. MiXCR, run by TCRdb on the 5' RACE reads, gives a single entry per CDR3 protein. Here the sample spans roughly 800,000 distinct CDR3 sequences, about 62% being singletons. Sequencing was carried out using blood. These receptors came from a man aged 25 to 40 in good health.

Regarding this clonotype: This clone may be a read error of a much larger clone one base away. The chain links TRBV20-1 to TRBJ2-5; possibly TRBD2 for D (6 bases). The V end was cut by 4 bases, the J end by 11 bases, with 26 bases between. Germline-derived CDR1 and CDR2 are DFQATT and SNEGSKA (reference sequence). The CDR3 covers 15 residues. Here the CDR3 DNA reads TGCAGTGCTAAGGACGGGCGGGACTCTTACAATGAGCAGTACTTC. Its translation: CSAKDGRDSYNEQYF.

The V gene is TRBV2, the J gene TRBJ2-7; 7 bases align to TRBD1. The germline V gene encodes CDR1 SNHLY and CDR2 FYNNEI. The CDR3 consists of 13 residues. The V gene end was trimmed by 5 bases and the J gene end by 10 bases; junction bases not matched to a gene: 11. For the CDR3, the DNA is TGTGCCAGCAGTACGACAGGGAGTAGTGCCCAGTACTTC. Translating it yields CASSTTGSSAQYF.

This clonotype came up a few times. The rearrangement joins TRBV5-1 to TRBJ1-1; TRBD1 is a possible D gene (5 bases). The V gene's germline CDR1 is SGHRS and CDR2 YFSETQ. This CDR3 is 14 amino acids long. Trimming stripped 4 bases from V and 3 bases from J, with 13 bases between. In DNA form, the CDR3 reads TGCGCCAGCAGCGAAAACCAGGGCTACACTGAAGCTTTCTTT. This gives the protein CASSENQGYTEAFF.

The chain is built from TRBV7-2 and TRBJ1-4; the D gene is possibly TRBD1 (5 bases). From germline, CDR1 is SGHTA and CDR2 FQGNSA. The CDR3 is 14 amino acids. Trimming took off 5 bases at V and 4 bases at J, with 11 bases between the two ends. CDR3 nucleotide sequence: TGTGCCAGCAGCCGGGGGTCGGGTAATGAAAAACTGTTTTTT. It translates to CASSRGSGNEKLFF.

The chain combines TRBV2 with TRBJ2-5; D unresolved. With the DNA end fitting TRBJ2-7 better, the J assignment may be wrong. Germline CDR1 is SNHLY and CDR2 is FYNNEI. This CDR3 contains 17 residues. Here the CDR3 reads CASSVRAQPPVLCEQYF. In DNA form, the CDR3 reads TGTGCCAGCAGTGTTAGAGCACAGCCGCCCGTATTATGCGAGCAGTACTTC.

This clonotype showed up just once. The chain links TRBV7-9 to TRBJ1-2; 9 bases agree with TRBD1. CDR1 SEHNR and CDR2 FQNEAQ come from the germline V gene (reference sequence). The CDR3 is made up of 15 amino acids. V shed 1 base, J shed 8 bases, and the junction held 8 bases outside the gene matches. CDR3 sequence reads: CASSLDRDRADGYTF. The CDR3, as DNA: TGTGCCAGCAGCTTAGACCGGGACAGGGCAGACGGCTACACCTTC.

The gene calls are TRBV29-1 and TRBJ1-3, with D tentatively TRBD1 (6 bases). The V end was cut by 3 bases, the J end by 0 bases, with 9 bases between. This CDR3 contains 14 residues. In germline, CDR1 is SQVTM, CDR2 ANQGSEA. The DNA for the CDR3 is TGCAGCGTTGATGCCAGGGGCTCTGGAAACACCATATATTTT. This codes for CSVDARGSGNTIYF.

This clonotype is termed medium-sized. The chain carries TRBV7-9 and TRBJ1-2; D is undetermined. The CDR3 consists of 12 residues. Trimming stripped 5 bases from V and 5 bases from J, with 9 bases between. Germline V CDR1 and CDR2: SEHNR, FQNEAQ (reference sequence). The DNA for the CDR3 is TGTGCCAGCAGCCCCGGGTCGTATGGCTACACCTTC. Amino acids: CASSPGSYGYTF. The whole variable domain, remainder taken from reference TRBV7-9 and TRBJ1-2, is DTGVSQNPRHKITKRGQNVTFRCDPISEHNRLYWYRQTLGQGPEFLTYFQNEAQLEKSRLLSDRFSAERPKGSFSTLEIQRTEQGDSAMYLCASSPGSYGYTFGSGTRLTVV.

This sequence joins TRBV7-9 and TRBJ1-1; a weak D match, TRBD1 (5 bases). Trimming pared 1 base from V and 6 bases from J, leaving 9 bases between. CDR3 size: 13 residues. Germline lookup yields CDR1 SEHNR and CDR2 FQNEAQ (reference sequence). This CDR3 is CASSLVGVAEAFF. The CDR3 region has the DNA TGTGCCAGCAGCTTAGTGGGGGTGGCTGAAGCTTTCTTT.

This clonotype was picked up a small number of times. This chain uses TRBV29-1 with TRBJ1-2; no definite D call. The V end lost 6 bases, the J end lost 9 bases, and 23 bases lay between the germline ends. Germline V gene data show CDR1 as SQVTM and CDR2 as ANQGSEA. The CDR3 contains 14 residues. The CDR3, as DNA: TGCAGCGTCCCACCGATGTGGGGAGACTCAAGCTACACCTTC. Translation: CSVPPMWGDSSYTF.

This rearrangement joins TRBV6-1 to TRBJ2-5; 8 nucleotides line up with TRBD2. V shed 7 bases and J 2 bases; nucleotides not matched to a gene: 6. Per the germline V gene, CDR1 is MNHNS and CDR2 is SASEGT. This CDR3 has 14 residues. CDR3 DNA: TGTGCCAGCAAGTTTGCGGGGGGTCAAGAGACCCAGTACTTC. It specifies CASKFAGGQETQYF.

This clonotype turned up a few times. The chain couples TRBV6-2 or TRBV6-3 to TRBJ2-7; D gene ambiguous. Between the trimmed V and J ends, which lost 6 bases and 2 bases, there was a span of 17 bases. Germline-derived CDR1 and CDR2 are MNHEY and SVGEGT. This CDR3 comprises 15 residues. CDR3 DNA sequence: TGTGCCAGCAGCTACCGCCCAGATTCTCCCTACGAGCAGTACTTC. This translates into CASSYRPDSPYEQYF.

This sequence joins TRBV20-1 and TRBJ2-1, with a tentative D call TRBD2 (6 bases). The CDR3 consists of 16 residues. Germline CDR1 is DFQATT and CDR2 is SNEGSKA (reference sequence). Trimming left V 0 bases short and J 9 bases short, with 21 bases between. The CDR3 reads CSARDRRYGGKGEQFF. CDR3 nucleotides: TGCAGTGCTAGAGATCGTCGCTACGGAGGGAAAGGTGAGCAGTTCTTC.

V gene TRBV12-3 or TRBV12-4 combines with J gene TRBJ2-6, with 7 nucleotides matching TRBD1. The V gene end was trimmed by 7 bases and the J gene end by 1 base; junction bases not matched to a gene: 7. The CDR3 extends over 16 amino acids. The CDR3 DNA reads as TGTGCCAGCAAATCCCCGACAGGGTCTGGGGCCAACGTCCTGACTTTC. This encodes CASKSPTGSGANVLTF.

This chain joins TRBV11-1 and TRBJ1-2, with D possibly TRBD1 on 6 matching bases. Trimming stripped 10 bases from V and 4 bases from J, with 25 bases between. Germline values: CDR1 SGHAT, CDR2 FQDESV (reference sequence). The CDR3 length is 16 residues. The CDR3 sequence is CAIRGGSDSKGYGYTF. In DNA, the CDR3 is TGTGCCATCAGAGGGGGATCGGATTCAAAAGGCTATGGCTACACCTTC.

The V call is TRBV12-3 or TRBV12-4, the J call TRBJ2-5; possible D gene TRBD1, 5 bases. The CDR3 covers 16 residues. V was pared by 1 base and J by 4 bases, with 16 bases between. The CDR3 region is CASSLGNRLTVETQYF. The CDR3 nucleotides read TGTGCCAGCAGTTTAGGGAACAGGCTGACCGTAGAGACCCAGTACTTC.

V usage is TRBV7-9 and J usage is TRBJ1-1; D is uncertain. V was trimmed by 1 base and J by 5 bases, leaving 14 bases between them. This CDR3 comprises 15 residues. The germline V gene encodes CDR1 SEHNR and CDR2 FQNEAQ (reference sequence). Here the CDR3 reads CASSLENRKGTEAFF. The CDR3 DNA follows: TGTGCCAGCAGCTTAGAGAATAGAAAAGGGACTGAAGCTTTCTTT.

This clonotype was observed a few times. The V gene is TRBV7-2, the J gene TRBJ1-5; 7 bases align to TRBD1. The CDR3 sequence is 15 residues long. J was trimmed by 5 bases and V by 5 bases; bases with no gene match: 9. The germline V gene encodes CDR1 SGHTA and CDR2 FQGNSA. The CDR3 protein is CASSQTGERDQPQHF. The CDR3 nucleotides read TGTGCCAGCAGCCAAACAGGGGAGCGGGATCAGCCCCAGCATTTT.

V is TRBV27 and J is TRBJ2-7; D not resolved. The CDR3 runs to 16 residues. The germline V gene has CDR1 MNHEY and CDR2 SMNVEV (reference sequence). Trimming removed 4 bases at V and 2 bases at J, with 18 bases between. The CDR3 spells CASSSLDFPKPYEQYF. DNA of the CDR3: TGTGCCAGCAGTTCCCTAGACTTCCCAAAACCCTACGAGCAGTACTTC.

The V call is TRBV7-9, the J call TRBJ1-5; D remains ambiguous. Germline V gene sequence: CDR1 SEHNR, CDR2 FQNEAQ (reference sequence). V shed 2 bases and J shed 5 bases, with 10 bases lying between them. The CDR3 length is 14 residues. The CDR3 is CASSLKGDDQPQHF. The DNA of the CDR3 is TGTGCCAGCAGCTTAAAGGGAGATGATCAGCCCCAGCATTTT.

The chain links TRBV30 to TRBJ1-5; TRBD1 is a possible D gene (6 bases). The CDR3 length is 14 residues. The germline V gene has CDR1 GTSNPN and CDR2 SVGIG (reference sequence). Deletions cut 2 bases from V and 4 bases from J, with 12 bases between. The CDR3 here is CAWSQQGGNQPQHF. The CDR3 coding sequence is TGTGCCTGGAGTCAACAGGGTGGGAATCAGCCCCAGCATTTT.

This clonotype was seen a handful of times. The CDR3 loop reads CASSYGGQITGELFF. The CDR3 DNA follows: TGTGCCAGCAGTTACGGGGGGCAGATCACCGGGGAGCTGTTTTTT. The rearrangement links TRBV6-5 to TRBJ2-2; D tentatively reads TRBD1 or TRBD2 (6 bases each). Trimming took 2 bases from V and 4 from J, leaving 11 bases between them. Germline V lookup: CDR1 MNHEY, CDR2 SVGAGI. The CDR3 covers 15 residues.

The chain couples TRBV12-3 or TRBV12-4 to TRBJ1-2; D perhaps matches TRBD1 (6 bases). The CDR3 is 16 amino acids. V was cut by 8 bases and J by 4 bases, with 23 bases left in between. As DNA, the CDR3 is TGTGCCAGCCTCTCACTAGGGGGGGGCCGAACCTATGGCTACACCTTC. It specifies CASLSLGGGRTYGYTF.

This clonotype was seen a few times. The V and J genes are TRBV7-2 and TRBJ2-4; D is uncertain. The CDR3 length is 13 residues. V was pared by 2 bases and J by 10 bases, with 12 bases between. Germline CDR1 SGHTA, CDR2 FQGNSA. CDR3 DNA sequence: TGTGCCAGCAGCTTAACCTCAGATGGGATTCAGTACTTC. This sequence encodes CASSLTSDGIQYF.